This T cell receptor beta chain was sequenced for a study of shared clonotypes between healthy human individuals. Study-level information: Serving as donors were two women and three men, whose ages spanned 18 to 49.

The V gene's germline CDR1 is SGDLS and CDR2 YYNGEE. V trimming: 4 bases; J trimming: 0 bases; junction bases outside the gene matches: 16. This CDR3 has 18 amino acids. Clones were read by immunoSEQ multiplex PCR, and TCRdb kept only the in-frame ones, dropping some. The sample has some 800,000 clones, 80% to 95% seen once. A word on this clone: The antigen remains undetermined.

Study-wide points: Among donors, the sharing of clonotypes was expected to be influenced by sequencing depth. All-four-donor shared clonotypes had higher generation probabilities than non-shared clonotypes did.

Naive CD8 cells comprised CD45RO-negative, CCR7-positively selected cells, excluding terminally differentiated effector memory CD45RA+ cells. This TCR derives from a man aged 25 to 45 in good health. This chain connects TRBV9 to TRBJ2-7, with 7 positions matching TRBD1. Sequencing was performed on naive CD8+ T cells sorted from blood. In DNA form, the CDR3 reads TGTGCCAGCAGCCCTCGATCTAGGACAGGATTAAGCTCCTACGAGCAGTACTTC. As protein: CASSPRSRTGLSSYEQYF. Supplemented by reference TRBV9 and TRBJ2-7, the full variable domain reads DSGVTQTPKHLITATGQRVTLRCSPRSGDLSVYWYQQSLDQGLQFLIQYYNGEERAKGNILERFSAQQFPDLHSELNLSSLELGDSALYFCASSPRSRTGLSSYEQYFGPGTRLTVT.